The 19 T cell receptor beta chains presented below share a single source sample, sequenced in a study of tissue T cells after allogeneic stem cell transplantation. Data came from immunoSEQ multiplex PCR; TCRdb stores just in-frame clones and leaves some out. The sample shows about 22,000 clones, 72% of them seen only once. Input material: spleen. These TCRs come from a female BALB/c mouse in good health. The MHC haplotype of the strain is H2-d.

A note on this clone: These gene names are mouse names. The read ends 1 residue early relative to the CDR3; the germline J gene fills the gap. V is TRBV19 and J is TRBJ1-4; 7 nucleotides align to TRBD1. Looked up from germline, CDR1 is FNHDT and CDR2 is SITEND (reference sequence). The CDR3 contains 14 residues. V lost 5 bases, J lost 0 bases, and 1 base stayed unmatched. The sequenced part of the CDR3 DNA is TGTGCCAGCAGGGGACAGTTTTCCAACGAAAGATTATTT. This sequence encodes CASRGQFSNERLF. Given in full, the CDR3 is CASRGQFSNERLFF.

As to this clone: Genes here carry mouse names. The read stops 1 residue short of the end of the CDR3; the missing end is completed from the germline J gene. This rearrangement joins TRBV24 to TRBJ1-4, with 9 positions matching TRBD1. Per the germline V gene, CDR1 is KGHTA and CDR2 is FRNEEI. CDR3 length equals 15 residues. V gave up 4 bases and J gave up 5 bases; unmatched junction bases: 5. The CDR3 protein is CASSPGQGKNERLFF. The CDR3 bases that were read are TGTGCCAGCAGTCCGGGACAGGGAAAGAACGAAAGATTATTT.

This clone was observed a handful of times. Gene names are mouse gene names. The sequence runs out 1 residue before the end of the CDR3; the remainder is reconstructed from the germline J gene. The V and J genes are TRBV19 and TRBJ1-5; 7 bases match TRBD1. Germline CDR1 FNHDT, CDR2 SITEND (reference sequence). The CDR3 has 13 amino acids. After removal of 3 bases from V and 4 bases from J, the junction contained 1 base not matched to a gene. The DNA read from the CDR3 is TGTGCCAGCAGTACGGGACAGAACCAGGCTCCGCTT. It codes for CASSTGQNQAPL. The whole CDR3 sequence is CASSTGQNQAPLF.

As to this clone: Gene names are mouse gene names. The chain's CDR3 is CASSGTGGGTEVFF. The sequenced CDR3 bases are TGTGCCAGCAGTGGCACAGGGGGCGGCACAGAAGTCTTC. The V gene is TRBV13-3, the J gene TRBJ1-1; 9 nucleotides agree with TRBD1. The CDR3 is cut off 1 residue early in the read; its end comes from the germline J gene. V lost 3 bases to trimming and J lost 4 bases; unmatched junction nucleotides: 4. This CDR3 is 14 amino acids long. Germline-derived CDR1 and CDR2 are NNHDY and SYVADS.

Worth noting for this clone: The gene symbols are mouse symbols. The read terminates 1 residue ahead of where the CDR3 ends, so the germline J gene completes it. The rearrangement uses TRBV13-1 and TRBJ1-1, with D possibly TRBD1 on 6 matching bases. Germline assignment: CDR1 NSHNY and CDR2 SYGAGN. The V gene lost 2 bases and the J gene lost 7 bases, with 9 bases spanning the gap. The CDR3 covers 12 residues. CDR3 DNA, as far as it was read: TGTGCCAGCAGTGAGGGACAAAAAGAAGTCTTC. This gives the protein CASSEGQKEVF. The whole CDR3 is CASSEGQKEVFF.

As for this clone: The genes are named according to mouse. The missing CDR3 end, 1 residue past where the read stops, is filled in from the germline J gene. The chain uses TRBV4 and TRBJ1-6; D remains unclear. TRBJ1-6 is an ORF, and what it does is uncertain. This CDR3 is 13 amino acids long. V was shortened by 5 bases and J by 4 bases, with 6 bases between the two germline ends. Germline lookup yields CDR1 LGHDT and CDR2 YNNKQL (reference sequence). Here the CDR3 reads CASSSLYNSPLYF. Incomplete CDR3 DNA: TGTGCCAGCAGCAGCCTGTATAATTCGCCCCTCTAC.

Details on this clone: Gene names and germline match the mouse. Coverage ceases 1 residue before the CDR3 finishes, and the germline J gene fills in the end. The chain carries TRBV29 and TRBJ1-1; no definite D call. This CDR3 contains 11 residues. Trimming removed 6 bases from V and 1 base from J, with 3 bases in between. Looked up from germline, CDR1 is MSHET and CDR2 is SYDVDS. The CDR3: CASSQNTEVFF. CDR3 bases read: TGTGCTAGCAGCCAAAACACAGAAGTCTTC.

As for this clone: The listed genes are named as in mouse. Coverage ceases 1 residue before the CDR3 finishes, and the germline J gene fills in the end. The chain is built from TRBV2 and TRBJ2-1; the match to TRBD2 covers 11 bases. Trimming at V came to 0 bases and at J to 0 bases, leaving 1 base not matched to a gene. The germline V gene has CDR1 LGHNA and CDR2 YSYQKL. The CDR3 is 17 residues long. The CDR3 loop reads CASSQDGTGGNYAEQFF. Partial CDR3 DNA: TGTGCCAGCAGCCAAGATGGGACTGGGGGTAACTATGCTGAGCAGTTC.

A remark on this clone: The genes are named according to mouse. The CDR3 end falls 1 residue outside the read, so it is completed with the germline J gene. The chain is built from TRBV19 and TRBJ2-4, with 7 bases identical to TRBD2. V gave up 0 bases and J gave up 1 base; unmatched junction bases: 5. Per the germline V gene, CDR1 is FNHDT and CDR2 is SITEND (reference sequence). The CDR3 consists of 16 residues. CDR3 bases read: TGTGCCAGCAGTATAGATGTGGGGGGACGTCAAAACACCTTGTAC. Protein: CASSIDVGGRQNTLY. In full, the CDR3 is CASSIDVGGRQNTLYF.

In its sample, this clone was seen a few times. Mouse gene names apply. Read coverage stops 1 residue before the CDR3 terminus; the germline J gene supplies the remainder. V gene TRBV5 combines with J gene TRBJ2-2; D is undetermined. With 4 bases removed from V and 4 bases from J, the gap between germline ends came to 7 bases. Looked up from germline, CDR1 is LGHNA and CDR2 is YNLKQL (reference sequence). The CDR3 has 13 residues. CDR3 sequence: CASSPAGTGQLYF. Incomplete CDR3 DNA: TGTGCCAGCAGCCCCGCGGGCACCGGGCAGCTCTAC.

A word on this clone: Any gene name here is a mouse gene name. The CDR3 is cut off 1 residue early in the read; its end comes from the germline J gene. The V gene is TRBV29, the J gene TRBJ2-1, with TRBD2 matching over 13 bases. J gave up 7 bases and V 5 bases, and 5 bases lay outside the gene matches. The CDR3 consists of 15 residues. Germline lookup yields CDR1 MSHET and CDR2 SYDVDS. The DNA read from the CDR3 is TGTGCTAGCAGTCCCGGGACTGGGGGGGACGCTGAGCAGTTC. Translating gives CASSPGTGGDAEQF. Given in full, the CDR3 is CASSPGTGGDAEQFF.

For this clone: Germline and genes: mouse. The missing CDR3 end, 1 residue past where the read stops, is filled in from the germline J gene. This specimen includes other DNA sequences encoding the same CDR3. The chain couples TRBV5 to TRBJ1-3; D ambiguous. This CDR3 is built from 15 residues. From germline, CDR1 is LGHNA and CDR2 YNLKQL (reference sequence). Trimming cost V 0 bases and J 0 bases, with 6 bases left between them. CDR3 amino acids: CASSQDWGSGNTLYF. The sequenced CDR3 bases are TGTGCCAGCAGCCAAGATTGGGGTTCTGGAAATACGCTCTAT.

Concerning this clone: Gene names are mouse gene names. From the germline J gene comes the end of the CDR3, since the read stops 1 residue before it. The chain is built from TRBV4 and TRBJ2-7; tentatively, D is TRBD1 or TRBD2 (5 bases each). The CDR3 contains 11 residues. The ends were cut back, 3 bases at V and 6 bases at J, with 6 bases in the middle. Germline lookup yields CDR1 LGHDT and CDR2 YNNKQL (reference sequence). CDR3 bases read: TGTGCCAGCAGCTATGGGGCTGAACAGTAC. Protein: CASSYGAEQY. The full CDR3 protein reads CASSYGAEQYF.

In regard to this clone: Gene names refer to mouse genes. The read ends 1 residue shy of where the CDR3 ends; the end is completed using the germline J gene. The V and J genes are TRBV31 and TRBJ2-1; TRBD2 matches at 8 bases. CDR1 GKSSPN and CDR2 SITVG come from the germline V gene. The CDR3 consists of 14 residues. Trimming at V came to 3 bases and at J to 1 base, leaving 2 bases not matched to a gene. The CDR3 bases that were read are TGTGCCTGGAGGAGACTGGGGAACTATGCTGAGCAGTTC. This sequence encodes CAWRRLGNYAEQF. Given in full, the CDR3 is CAWRRLGNYAEQFF.

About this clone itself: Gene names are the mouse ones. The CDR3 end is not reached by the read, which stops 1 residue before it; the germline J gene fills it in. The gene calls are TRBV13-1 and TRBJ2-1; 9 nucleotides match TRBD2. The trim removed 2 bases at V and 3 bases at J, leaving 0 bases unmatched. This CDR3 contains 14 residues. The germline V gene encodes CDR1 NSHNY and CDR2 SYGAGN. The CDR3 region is CASSEGLGYAEQFF. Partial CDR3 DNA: TGTGCCAGCAGTGAGGGACTGGGCTATGCTGAGCAGTTC.

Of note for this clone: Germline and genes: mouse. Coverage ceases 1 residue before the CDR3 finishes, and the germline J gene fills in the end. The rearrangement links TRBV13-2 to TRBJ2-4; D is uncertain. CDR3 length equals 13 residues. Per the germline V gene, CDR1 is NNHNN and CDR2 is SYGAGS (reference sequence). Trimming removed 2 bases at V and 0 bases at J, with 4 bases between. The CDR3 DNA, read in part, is TGTGCCAGCGGTGAGAATAGTCAAAACACCTTGTAC. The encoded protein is CASGENSQNTLY. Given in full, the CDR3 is CASGENSQNTLYF.

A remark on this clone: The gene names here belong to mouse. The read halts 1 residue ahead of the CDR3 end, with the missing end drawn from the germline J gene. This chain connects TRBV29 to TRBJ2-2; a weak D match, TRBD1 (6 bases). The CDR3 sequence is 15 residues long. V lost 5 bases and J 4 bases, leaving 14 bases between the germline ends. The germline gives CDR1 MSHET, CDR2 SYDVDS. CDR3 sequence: CASSPPTGGTGQLYF. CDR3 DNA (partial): TGTGCTAGCAGTCCGCCGACAGGAGGCACCGGGCAGCTCTAC.

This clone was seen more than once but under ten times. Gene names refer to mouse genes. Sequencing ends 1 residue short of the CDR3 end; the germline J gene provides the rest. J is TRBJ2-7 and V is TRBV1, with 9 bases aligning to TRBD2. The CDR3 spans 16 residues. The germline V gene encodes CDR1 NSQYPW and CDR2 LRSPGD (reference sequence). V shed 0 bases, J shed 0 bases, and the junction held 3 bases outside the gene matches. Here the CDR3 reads CTCSADLGGSSYEQYF. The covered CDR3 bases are TGCACCTGCAGTGCAGATCTGGGGGGGAGCTCCTATGAACAGTAC.

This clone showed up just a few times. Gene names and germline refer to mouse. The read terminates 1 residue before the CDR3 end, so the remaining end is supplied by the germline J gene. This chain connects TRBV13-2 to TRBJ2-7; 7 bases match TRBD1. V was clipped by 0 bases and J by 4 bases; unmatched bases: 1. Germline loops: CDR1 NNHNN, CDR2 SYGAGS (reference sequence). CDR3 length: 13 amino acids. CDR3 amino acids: CASGDAGQYEQYF. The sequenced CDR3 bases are TGTGCCAGCGGTGATGCGGGACAGTATGAACAGTAC.